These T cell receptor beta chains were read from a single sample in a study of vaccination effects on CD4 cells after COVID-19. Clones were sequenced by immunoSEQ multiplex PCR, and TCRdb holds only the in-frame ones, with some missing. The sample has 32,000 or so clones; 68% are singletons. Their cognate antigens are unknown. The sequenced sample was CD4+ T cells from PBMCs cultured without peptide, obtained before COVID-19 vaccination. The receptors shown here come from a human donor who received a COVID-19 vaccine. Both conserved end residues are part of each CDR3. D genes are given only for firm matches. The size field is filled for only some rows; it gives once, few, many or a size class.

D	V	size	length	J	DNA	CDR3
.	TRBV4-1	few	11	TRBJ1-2	TGCGCCAGCAGGCAGGAATGGGGCTACACCTTC	CASRQEWGYTF
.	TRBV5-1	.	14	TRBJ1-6	TGCGCCAGCAGCGTACAGGGAAGTGATTCACCCCTCCACTTT	CASSVQGSDSPLHF
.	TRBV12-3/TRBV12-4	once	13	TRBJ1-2	TGTGCCAGCAGTTTAAAATCTAACTATGGCTACACCTTC	CASSLKSNYGYTF
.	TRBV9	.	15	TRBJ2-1	TGTGCCAGCAGCGTAGATACGAAAGCGTACAATGAGCAGTTCTTC	CASSVDTKAYNEQFF
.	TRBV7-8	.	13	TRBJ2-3	TGTGCCAGCAGCACATGGGGAGCGGATACGCAGTATTTT	CASSTWGADTQYF
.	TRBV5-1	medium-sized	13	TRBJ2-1	TGCGCCAGCAGCTTGGAGGGATGGAATGAGCAGTTCTTC	CASSLEGWNEQFF
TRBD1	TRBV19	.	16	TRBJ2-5	TGTGCCAGTAGTTTCGCAGGGGGCCGGGGACAAGAGACCCAGTACTTC	CASSFAGGRGQETQYF
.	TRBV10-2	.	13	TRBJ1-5	TGCGCCAGCAGTCGACTGAGCAATCAGCCCCAGCATTTT	CASSRLSNQPQHF
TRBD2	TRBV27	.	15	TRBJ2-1	TGTGCCAGCAGTCCATTAGGGCGGGGGGGTACTGAGCAGTTCTTC	CASSPLGRGGTEQFF
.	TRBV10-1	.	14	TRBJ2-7	TGCGCCAGCACGCCGGGAACCCCCGGATACGAGCAGTACTTC	CASTPGTPGYEQYF
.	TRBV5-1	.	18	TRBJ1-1	TGCGCCAGCAGCACCGCCGGAAGCGCCAGGGGTGGGAACACTGAAGCTTTCTTT	CASSTAGSARGGNTEAFF
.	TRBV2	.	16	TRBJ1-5	TGTGCCAGGTCAGTAGTAGACCCTTATAGCAATCAGCCCCAGCATTTT	CARSVVDPYSNQPQHF
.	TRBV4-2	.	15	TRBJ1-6	TGTGCCAGCAGCCAAGAGGAGGGAAAAAATTCACCCCTCCACTTT	CASSQEEGKNSPLHF
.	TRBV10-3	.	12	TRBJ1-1	TGTGCCACCTGCCGTTCGGACACTGAAGCTTTCTTT	CATCRSDTEAFF
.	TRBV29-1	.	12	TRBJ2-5	TGCAGCGTCGCTGTAGCAGCAGAGACCCAGTACTTC	CSVAVAAETQYF
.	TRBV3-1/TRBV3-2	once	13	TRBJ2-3	TGTGCCAGCAGCCACAGCGGCACAGATACGCAGTATTTT	CASSHSGTDTQYF
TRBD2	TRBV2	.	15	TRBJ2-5	TGTGCCAGCAGTGACCCCGCGGGAGGGGGAGAGACCCAGTACTTC	CASSDPAGGGETQYF
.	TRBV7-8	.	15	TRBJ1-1	TGTGCCAGCAGCTTAGGCCCAGGGAGGGGCACTGAAGCTTTCTTT	CASSLGPGRGTEAFF
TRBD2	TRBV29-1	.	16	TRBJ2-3	TGCAGCGTCCGAAAAACTAGCGGGAGGGTAGCAGATACGCAGTATTTT	CSVRKTSGRVADTQYF
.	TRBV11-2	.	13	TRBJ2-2	TGTGCCAGCAGCTTAGGATACACCGGGGAGCTGTTTTTT	CASSLGYTGELFF
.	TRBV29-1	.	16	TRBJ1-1	TGCAGCGTTGAAGATCCATTTCCACGGATGAACACTGAAGCTTTCTTT	CSVEDPFPRMNTEAFF
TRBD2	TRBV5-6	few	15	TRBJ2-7	TGTGCCAGCAGCCTCTTGGGACTAGCAGGGTACGAGCAGTACTTC	CASSLLGLAGYEQYF
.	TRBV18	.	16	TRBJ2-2	TGTGCCAGCTCACCAGATCAAGCGGGGAACACCGGGGAGCTGTTTTTT	CASSPDQAGNTGELFF
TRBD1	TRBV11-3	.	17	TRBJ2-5	TGTGCCAGCAGCTTAGATCTTAAGGGGGCGATAGGTGAGACCCAGTACTTC	CASSLDLKGAIGETQYF
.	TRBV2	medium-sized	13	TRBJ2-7	TGTGCCAGCAGTGAGGATCACGGCTACGAGCAGTACTTC	CASSEDHGYEQYF
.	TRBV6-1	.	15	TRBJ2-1	TGTGCCAGCAGTGAACGATCTACAATCGGGGGTGAGCAGTTCTTC	CASSERSTIGGEQFF
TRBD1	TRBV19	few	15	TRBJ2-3	TGTGCCAGTAGTACCGGAGGACAGGTCACAGATACGCAGTATTTT	CASSTGGQVTDTQYF
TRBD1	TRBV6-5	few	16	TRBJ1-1	TGTGCCAGCAGTTCAACCGGGACAGACTTCCTTAGTGCAGCTTTCTTT	CASSSTGTDFLSAAFF
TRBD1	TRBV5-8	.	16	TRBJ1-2	TGTGCCAGCAGCTCCGACACGGGACAGGGAGGCTATGGCTACACCTTC	CASSSDTGQGGYGYTF
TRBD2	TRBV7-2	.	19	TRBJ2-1	TGTGCCAGCAGCGCGCGACTAGCGGGGGGGCCGAAGTCCTACAATGAGCAGTTCTTC	CASSARLAGGPKSYNEQFF
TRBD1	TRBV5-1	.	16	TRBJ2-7	TGCGCCAGCAGCCCGGACCCCGGGACAGGGTCTTACGAGCAGTACTTC	CASSPDPGTGSYEQYF
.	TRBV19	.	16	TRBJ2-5	TGTGCCAGTAGTATTTCGGGGACCCCCCCCCAAGAGACCCAGTACTTC	CASSISGTPPQETQYF
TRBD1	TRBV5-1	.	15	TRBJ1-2	TGCGCCAGCAGCTTGGAGAGGGGGACAGACTATGGCTACACCTTC	CASSLERGTDYGYTF
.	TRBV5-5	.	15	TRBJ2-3	TGTGCCAGCAGCGGCGGGGACGTCGGAGTCGATACGCAGTATTTT	CASSGGDVGVDTQYF
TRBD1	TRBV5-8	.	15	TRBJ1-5	TGTGCCAGCAGCTTTCACAGGGGGGATTCTCAGCCCCAGCATTTT	CASSFHRGDSQPQHF
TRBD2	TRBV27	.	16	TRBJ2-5	TGTGCCAGCAGCCGCTTCTCCGGGAGGGCCTCTCCGGCCCAGTACTTC	CASSRFSGRASPAQYF
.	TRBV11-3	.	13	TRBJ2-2	TGTGCCAGCTCTGAGGGTGGACCCGGGGAGCTGTTTTTT	CASSEGGPGELFF
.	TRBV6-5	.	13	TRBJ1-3	TGTGCCAGCAGTTATAGGTCTGGAAACACCATATATTTT	CASSYRSGNTIYF